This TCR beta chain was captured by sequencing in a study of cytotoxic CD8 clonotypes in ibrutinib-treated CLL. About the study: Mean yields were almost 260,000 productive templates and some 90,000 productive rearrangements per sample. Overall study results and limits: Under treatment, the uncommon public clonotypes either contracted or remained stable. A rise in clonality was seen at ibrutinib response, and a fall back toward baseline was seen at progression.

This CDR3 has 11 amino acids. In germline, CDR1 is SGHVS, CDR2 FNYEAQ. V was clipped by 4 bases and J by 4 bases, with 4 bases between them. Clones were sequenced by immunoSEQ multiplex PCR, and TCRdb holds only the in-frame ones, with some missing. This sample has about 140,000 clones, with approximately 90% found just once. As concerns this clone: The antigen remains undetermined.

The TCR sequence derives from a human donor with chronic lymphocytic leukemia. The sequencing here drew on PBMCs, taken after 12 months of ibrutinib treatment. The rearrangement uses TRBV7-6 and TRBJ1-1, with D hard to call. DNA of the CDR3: TGTGCCAGCAGCTCCAGCACTGAAGCTTTCTTT. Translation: CASSSSTEAFF. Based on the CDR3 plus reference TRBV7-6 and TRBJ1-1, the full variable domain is GAGVSQSPRYKVTKRGQDVALRCDPISGHVSLYWYRQALGQGPEFLTYFNYEAQQDKSGLPNDRFSAERPEGSISTLTIQRTEQRDSAMYRCASSSSTEAFFGQGTRLTVV.